This T cell receptor beta chain derives from a study of cytomegalovirus exposure and HLA in healthy donors (dated by TCRdb to the late 2010s). About the investigation overall: According to an earlier analysis of 587 of the donors, some 170 million T cells yielded 100 million or so unique TCR beta sequences and approximately 280 Gb of sequence data. High-throughput TCR immunosequencing, statistical association of individual TCRs with disease status, and machine learning were combined to predict cytomegalovirus infection status. An earlier analysis of a few hundred of the donors applied high-throughput TCR beta sequencing to assess whether each TCR beta V gene segment acted as functional or pseudogenic. Using immunosequencing, the study profiled T cell repertoires from 550 to 750 subjects and related those repertoires to cytomegalovirus serostatus. Across approximately 400 genotyped donors of the cohort, an average of 235,054 unique TCR beta nucleotide sequences per donor were sequenced, and roughly a sixth of those sequences were non-productive. The study was designed to test whether signatures of past pathogen exposure could be identified by cataloging public T cell receptors. An early release that covered about 640 HLA-typed donors contained around 300 gigabases of sequencing data and approximately 85 million unique TCR sequences. Of the roughly 400 genotyped donors, roughly 80% fell in the genetic ancestry cluster associated with self-reported Caucasian donors. Roughly five DR-DQ haplotypes were handled as single units for association and clustering, since linkage in the cohort was strong. Both class I and class II loci were covered by HLA typing, at four-digit resolution. Alongside the repertoire data, information on donor age, sex, ethnicity and CMV serostatus was compiled. In a later genetic analysis, genome-wide SNP genotypes for about three fifths of the roughly 670 donors were used, and that subset was treated as a discovery cohort. Every repertoire in the discovery cohort had been generated on one and the same sequencing platform. Besides the first cohort of about 730 subjects, a separate validation cohort made up of 95 to 150 different subjects was used. Typing coverage varied by locus: roughly 620-640 donors for A, B, C, DRB1 and DQB1; roughly 560 for DQA1; around 570 for DPA1; roughly 470 for DPB1. To study patterns of TCR occurrence, a later analysis re-analyzed previously published TCR beta repertoires from 700 or so donors and added high-resolution HLA genotyping. Rather than using new phenotypic data, the later analysis identified candidate immune exposures from TCR beta sequences and from how often those sequences occurred across donors. General study outcomes and caveats: Because counts were too low, about 15 rarely observed V segments, including chromosome 9 orphons, were left out of the earlier analysis of roughly 600 of the donors. For the cohort, immune exposure information was limited to CMV serostatus. A total of 150 to 200 TCR beta chains were listed by the study as associated with cytomegalovirus. At a false discovery rate of 0.05, a later analysis linked fewer than 20,000 TCR beta sequences to specific HLA alleles. In a later analysis, most CMV-associated TCR beta chains were found to appear HLA-restricted, with HLA associations seemingly driven largely by CMV exposure. Presence/absence analyses assumed roughly uniform sequencing depth across donors, an assumption that may not hold. This cohort had only TCR beta chains sequenced, and the lack of alpha or paired-chain data limited which features could be detected. Across donors, most TCR sequences were observed very rarely, whereas some public TCRs were present in many individuals. HLA typing was unavailable for some donors at each locus, so association tests used only the typed subset. A later analysis found that HLA-associated TCR beta chains were more clonally expanded and had lower generation probabilities than equally common non-associated chains. The sequencing pipeline was judged likely to have produced a cluster of highly shared sequence variants as a technical artifact. Because the 87-base-pair reads could not distinguish some IMGT-functional V segments, including TRBV6-2 and TRBV6-3, those segments were excluded. In a later genetic analysis, a missense DCLRE1C variant was associated with V-gene and J-gene trimming of TCR beta chains, and the association was replicated in an independent cohort. Linkage disequilibrium might explain the correlated functional status among segregating V segments, but an unknown experimental factor could not be ruled out. In both the original and validation cohorts, the classifier was reported to diagnose cytomegalovirus status with high specificity and sensitivity. Several of the top co-occurrence clusters appeared to be linked to parvovirus B19, influenza, CMV and Epstein-Barr virus, according to a later analysis. Broadly in line with IMGT annotations, most TCR beta V segments showed up in productive rearrangements about 87% or about 30% of the time in an earlier analysis of around 550 of the donors. Strong co-occurrence of HLA alleles, especially DR and DQ, made assigning TCR associations to individual alleles difficult. The authors suggested that the approach could potentially be generalized to other disease states and immunological phenotypes. A later analysis found that TCR association rates varied across HLA loci, with DRB1 alleles showing the most associated TCRs and HLA-C alleles the fewest. In vitro tests confirmed that a few of the cytomegalovirus-associated TCR beta chains recognize cytomegalovirus antigens. A further reported finding was that TCR beta sequences accurately predicted the HLA-A and HLA-B alleles for most subjects in the first cohort. In a later genetic analysis, fewer N-insertions in productive TCRs were reported among donors in an Asian-associated ancestry cluster than the roughly 700-donor mean.

In total, fewer than 750 healthy bone marrow donors made up the cohort. At the time of sampling, every cohort member was nominally healthy, though immune exposures that went unrecorded were likely present. The donor was CMV seropositive and belonged to the group of about 290 seropositive cohort members. Each donor provided a peripheral blood sample, and peripheral blood mononuclear cells were used for TCR beta sequencing. The Qiagen DNeasy Blood Extraction Kit was used to extract genomic DNA from the blood cell samples. The junction shows trimming of 5 bases on V and 0 bases on J, plus 11 bases between the germline ends. The germline V gene encodes CDR1 LNHDA and CDR2 SQIVND (reference sequence). Including cysteine and phenylalanine, the CDR3 has 15 amino acids. Only the CDR3 portion is preserved as DNA: 45 bases, with reading frame beginning at the first base. Comments on this clone: Its antigen is unknown. It has no much larger one-base neighbor in the sample; base qualities were not kept.

Libraries were built with the immunoSEQ multiplex PCR assay. For the multiplex PCR, a mixture combining 60 forward primers for TCR Vbeta segments and 13 reverse primers for TCR Jbeta segments was used. A multiplex PCR assay on genomic DNA amplified the CDR3 region of rearranged TCR beta genes. Amplified TCR beta libraries were sequenced as 87-base-pair reads on the Illumina HiSeq System. Processing in the source paper ran as follows. A later analysis counted 65 million to 90 million unique TCR beta chains across the 666 repertoires, and approximately 11 million of these chains were shared by at least two donors. A nearest-neighbor algorithm error-corrected the raw reads and collapsed the reads into unique sequences, merging closely related sequences to remove PCR and sequencing errors. Alignment of CDR3 sequences to IMGT reference sequences was used to assign V, D and J gene segments. Each retained sequence needed at least a six-nucleotide match to both a V gene segment and a J gene segment. Rearrangements were called productive when the CDR3 lacked stop codons and stayed in frame with V and J; all others were non-productive. CDR3 was defined according to IMGT convention as the region running from the second conserved V-encoded cysteine to the conserved J-encoded phenylalanine. The earlier analysis of roughly 590 of the donors excluded any sequence lacking an unambiguous match to a single V gene segment. An earlier analysis of 587 of the donors classified V segments as functional when productive rearrangements were above 56.7% and as segregating when the standard deviation between donors was above 5%. To diagnose cytomegalovirus status from the catalog of TCR beta chain sequences, a statistical classification framework was built. In a later analysis, TCR nucleotide sequences were compared against IMGT/GENE-DB human TR gene sequences so that V and J genes could be assigned. A later analysis assigned CDR3 sequences and most-parsimonious VDJ recombination scenarios with the TCRdist pipeline. In a later analysis, each TCR beta chain was defined by its CDR3 amino acid sequence together with its V-gene family, and reads without a unique V-gene family were excluded. As a way to deal with suspected cross-contamination and a sequencing artifact, a later analysis dropped hundreds of nucleotide sequences that were highly shared and had low generation probability. In a later analysis, a clonal expansion index was calculated for each public chain from normalized within-repertoire ranks of inferred template counts. Generation probabilities in a later analysis came from a VDJ recombination model fitted to out-of-frame rearrangements, and those results were checked against IGoR. A later analysis scored TCR-TCR, TCR-HLA and TCR-CMV co-occurrence with hypergeometric tests, applying a repertoire-size bias correction to TCR pairs. In a later analysis, false discovery rates were estimated by permuting HLA or CMV assignments 20 times. In a later analysis, co-occurring TCRs were grouped using DBSCAN, and TCRdist sequence similarity was added for clustering within HLA-allele-positive subsets. Co-occurrence clustering excluded repertoires with fewer than 30,000 or more than 120,000 public chains, plus five with anomalous nucleotide sharing. In its TCRdb copy, this immuneACCESS table keeps in-frame sequences only and misses some clones. Where compared with another copy, unresolved V genes explain less than half of these, and the others have no known cause. V and J calls and clone size come straight from that table; D and trimming were deduced from the DNA. The sample records about 98,000 clones, about four fifths of which are singletons. The ten top clones hold approximately 11% of the sample.

The sequenced material came from PBMCs. The source of this sequence is a man in his late teens or twenties in good health and CMV-seropositive. The chain is encoded by TRBV19 joined to TRBJ1-5; the D gene cannot be named for sure. The nucleotides are TGTGCCAGTAGTCACGCAGACTATAGCAATCAGCCCCAGCATTTT. This codes for CASSHADYSNQPQHF.